This passage covers 17 T cell receptor beta chains from one sample sequenced in a study of sequential checkpoint blockade in melanoma. The treatment was: randomized to nivolumab then ipilimumab (arm A) or the reverse (arm B). Method: immunoSEQ multiplex PCR; TCRdb's copy keeps in-frame clones and lacks some. This table has under 50,000 clones, around nine tenths appearing once. The material was CD8+ T cells sorted from blood (inferred from file names), obtained from a patient given nivolumab and ipilimumab in sequence. All receptors come from a human donor with melanoma.

This chain uses TRBV29-1 with TRBJ2-5; 11 bases are shared with TRBD2. The germline CDR1 and CDR2 sequences are SQVTM and ANQGSEA. After removal of 3 bases from V and 2 bases from J, the junction contained 5 bases not matched to a gene. There are 15 residues in the CDR3. Here the CDR3 reads CSVEGLAGGQETQYF. The CDR3 DNA reads as TGCAGCGTTGAGGGGTTAGCGGGAGGGCAAGAGACCCAGTACTTC.

This rearrangement joins TRBV7-8 to TRBJ2-7; D may be TRBD2 (6 bases). Germline V gives CDR1 SGHVS, CDR2 FQNEAQ. The V end lost 5 bases, the J end lost 3 bases, and 17 bases lay between the germline ends. This CDR3 is built from 15 residues. CDR3 in amino acids: CASSPRLVLGYEQYF. The CDR3 bases are TGTGCCAGCAGCCCTCGACTAGTTTTAGGCTACGAGCAGTACTTC.

The chain employs TRBV28 and TRBJ2-7; 8 bases line up with TRBD1. The V and J ends lost 3 bases and 0 bases, in that order; junction bases with no gene match: 4. Germline assignment: CDR1 MDHEN and CDR2 SYDVKM. This CDR3 has 15 residues. CDR3 sequence reads: CASSLETGASYEQYF. The CDR3 region has the DNA TGTGCCAGCAGTTTGGAGACAGGGGCCTCCTACGAGCAGTACTTC.

V usage is TRBV11-2 and J usage is TRBJ2-7; 10 nucleotides line up with TRBD2. V gave up 5 bases and J gave up 7 bases; unmatched junction bases: 14. In germline, CDR1 is SGHAT, CDR2 FQNNGV. The CDR3 length is 16 residues. CDR3 coding DNA: TGTGCCAGCAGCCAAATCGGACAAGCGGGAGGGCGGGAGCAGTACGTC. Protein product: CASSQIGQAGGREQYV.

This clone was seen a few times. The chain links TRBV4-3 to TRBJ1-3, with a possible D match to TRBD1 (6 bases). V was cut by 0 bases and J by 4 bases, with 13 bases left in between. The CDR3 has 16 residues. Germline values: CDR1 LGHNA, CDR2 YSLEER. CDR3 loop: CASSQDPQGGGNTIYF. The CDR3 DNA sequence: TGCGCCAGCAGCCAAGATCCACAGGGCGGCGGAAACACCATATATTTT.

The chain combines TRBV15 with TRBJ2-2; 8 bases fit TRBD1. Germline CDR1 and CDR2: LNHNV and YYDKDF (reference sequence). V dropped 5 bases and J dropped 1; count of bases not matched to a gene: 9. This CDR3 region has 17 residues. CDR3 region: CATSGPWTGWNTGELFF. The CDR3 nucleotides read TGTGCCACCAGCGGCCCTTGGACAGGGTGGAACACCGGGGAGCTGTTTTTT.

This chain connects TRBV9 to TRBJ1-2, with 10 nucleotides matching TRBD1. Trimming cost V 2 bases and J 5 bases; bases outside gene matches: 3. The CDR3 extends over 14 amino acids. In germline, CDR1 is SGDLS, CDR2 YYNGEE. The CDR3 region is CASSVGTGAYGYTF. The CDR3 nucleotides are TGTGCCAGCAGCGTCGGGACAGGGGCATATGGCTACACCTTC.

The rearrangement uses TRBV19 and TRBJ2-1; 8 bases are shared with TRBD1. Germline CDR1 reads LNHDA; CDR2 reads SQIVND (reference sequence). This CDR3 contains 12 residues. V shed 6 bases, J shed 7 bases, and the junction held 2 bases outside the gene matches. The CDR3 sequence is CASSTGGNEQFF. DNA for the CDR3: TGTGCCAGTAGCACAGGGGGAAATGAGCAGTTCTTC. Complete variable domain (other parts from reference TRBV19 and TRBJ2-1): DGGITQSPKYLFRKEGQNVTLSCEQNLNHDAMYWYRQDPGQGLRLIYYSQIVNDFQKGDIAEGYSVSREKKESFPLTVTSAQKNPTAFYLCASSTGGNEQFFGPGTRLTVL.

The CDR3 sequence: CASSYGSWELFF. DNA of the CDR3: TGTGCCAGCAGTTACGGTAGCTGGGAGCTGTTTTTT. V and J are TRBV6-5 and TRBJ2-2, with unresolved D. The ends were cut back, 2 bases at V and 9 bases at J, with 7 bases in the middle. This CDR3 has 12 amino acids. Germline V gene sequence: CDR1 MNHEY, CDR2 SVGAGI.

The V gene is TRBV18, the J gene TRBJ2-3; TRBD2 matches 13 bases. J lost 4 bases, V lost 5 bases, and 0 bases had no gene match. Per the germline V gene, CDR1 is KGHSH and CDR2 is LQKENI. The CDR3 is made up of 14 amino acids. CDR3 coding DNA: TGTGCCAGCTCAGGACTAGCGGGAGCAGATACGCAGTATTTT. Translated, it gives CASSGLAGADTQYF. Combining the CDR3 with reference TRBV18 and TRBJ2-3 gives the whole variable domain NAGVMQNPRHLVRRRGQEARLRCSPMKGHSHVYWYRQLPEEGLKFMVYLQKENIIDESGMPKERFSAEFPKEGPSILRIQQVVRGDSAAYFCASSGLAGADTQYFGPGTRLTVL.

CDR3 protein: CASSVAPSGPFAEQFF. The CDR3 DNA is TGTGCCAGCAGCGTAGCACCCAGCGGGCCCTTTGCTGAGCAGTTCTTC. This chain joins TRBV9 and TRBJ2-1; a possible D gene is TRBD2 (6 bases). The length of the CDR3 is 16 residues. CDR1 is SGDLS, CDR2 YYNGEE, per germline. Trimming cost V 0 bases and J 9 bases, with 19 bases left between them.

This chain uses TRBV5-8 with TRBJ2-7; 9 nucleotides agree with TRBD2. The ends lost 2 bases at V and 3 bases at J; junction bases unmatched: 3. CDR1 and CDR2 from the germline V gene are SGHTS and YDEGEE. This CDR3 has 14 amino acids. The CDR3 DNA reads TGTGCCAGCAGCTTCGCGGGAGGGGGCTACGAGCAGTACGTC. This translates into CASSFAGGGYEQYV.

This chain's CDR3 is CASSPGSGSSYEQYV. DNA of the CDR3: TGTGCCAGCAGTCCCGGTTCCGGGAGCTCCTACGAGCAGTACGTC. The rearrangement uses TRBV2 and TRBJ2-7, with D possibly TRBD2 on 6 matching bases. The CDR3 is made up of 15 amino acids. The germline V gene encodes CDR1 SNHLY and CDR2 FYNNEI. Trimming took off 5 bases at V and 0 bases at J, with 14 bases between the two ends.

This chain links TRBV19 with TRBJ1-1, with D unclear. The CDR3 runs 12 residues. The ends were cut back, 8 bases at V and 3 bases at J, with 10 bases in the middle. Germline CDR1 and CDR2: LNHDA and SQIVND (reference sequence). CDR3 in amino acids: CASQTGYTEAFF. Written as DNA, the CDR3 is TGTGCCAGTCAGACGGGTTACACTGAAGCTTTCTTT. The full variable domain, with the rest looked up from reference TRBV19 and TRBJ1-1, is DGGITQSPKYLFRKEGQNVTLSCEQNLNHDAMYWYRQDPGQGLRLIYYSQIVNDFQKGDIAEGYSVSREKKESFPLTVTSAQKNPTAFYLCASQTGYTEAFFGQGTRLTVV.

The rearrangement uses TRBV5-6 and TRBJ2-2; D gene unclear. Trimming removed 0 bases at V and 1 base at J, with 13 bases between. The germline V gene has CDR1 SGHDT and CDR2 YYEEEE. The CDR3 runs 17 residues. CDR3 region: CASSLARSRMNTGELFF. CDR3 coding DNA: TGTGCCAGCAGCTTGGCTCGATCCAGAATGAACACCGGGGAGCTGTTTTTT.

There are a few counts of this clone. The chain joins TRBV19 to TRBJ1-3; D gene unclear. The CDR3 sequence is 14 residues long. Per germline, CDR1 LNHDA and CDR2 SQIVND (reference sequence). V lost 2 bases, J lost 0 bases, and 5 bases lay in between. CDR3 protein: CASSIRGSGNTIYF. The CDR3 DNA follows: TGTGCCAGTAGTATACGAGGCTCTGGAAACACCATATATTTT.

The chain recombines TRBV9 with TRBJ1-1, with 7 bases aligning to TRBD1. This CDR3 comprises 14 residues. V lost 4 bases, J lost 5 bases, and 8 bases stayed unmatched. Per the germline V gene, CDR1 is SGDLS and CDR2 is YYNGEE. The CDR3 bases are TGTGCCAGCAGCCCGCCCGGACAGGCAACTGAAGCTTTCTTT. It is translated as CASSPPGQATEAFF.